This TCR beta chain was captured by sequencing in a study of PD-L1 blockade in urothelial cancer. Time point reported: peripheral blood 6 weeks after treatment start. Using immunoSEQ multiplex PCR, the repertoire was profiled, and TCRdb retains in-frame clones only, with some absent. The repertoire includes about 120,000 clones, under 95% of them detected once, and about 4% sits in the top ten. The receptor was derived from a man aged 55 to 70 with urothelial cancer. The starting material was PBMCs, obtained around atezolizumab (anti-PD-L1) treatment.

CDR3 bases: TGTGCCAGCAGCGCCGAGTGGAGCTCCTACGAGCAGTACTTC. Amino acids: CASSAEWSSYEQYF. The chain joins TRBV9 to TRBJ2-7; D gene unclear. CDR1 is SGDLS, CDR2 YYNGEE, per germline. Trimming pared 3 bases from V and 0 bases from J, leaving 10 bases between. CDR3 length: 14 amino acids.